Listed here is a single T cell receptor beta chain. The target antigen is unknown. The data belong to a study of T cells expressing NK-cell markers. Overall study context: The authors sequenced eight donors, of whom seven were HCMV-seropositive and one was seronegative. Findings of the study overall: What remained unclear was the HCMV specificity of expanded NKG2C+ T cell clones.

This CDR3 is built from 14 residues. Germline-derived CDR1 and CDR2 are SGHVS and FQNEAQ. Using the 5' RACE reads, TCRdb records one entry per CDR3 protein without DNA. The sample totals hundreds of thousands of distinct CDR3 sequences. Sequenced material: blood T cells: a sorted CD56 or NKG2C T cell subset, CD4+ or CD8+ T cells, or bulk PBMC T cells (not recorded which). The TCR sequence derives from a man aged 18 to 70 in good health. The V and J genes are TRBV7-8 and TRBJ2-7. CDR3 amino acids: CASSGPTSSYEQYF.